Below are 19 T cell receptor beta chains sequenced from a single sample in a study of blood T cells in healthy people across ages. Then a second PCR, running roughly 6 to 11 cycles, was carried out with a sample-barcoded 5' primer and a J-beta primer mix. TCRdb redid the calling of the 5' RACE reads with MiXCR, one entry per CDR3 protein. The sample lists around 790,000 distinct CDR3 sequences, about 42% occurring once. Sequencing used blood. The receptors derive from a man between 60 and 75 years old in good health.

J is TRBJ2-7 and V is TRBV7-9; weak D call: TRBD1 (5 bases). CDR1 is SEHNR and CDR2 is FQNEAQ in the germline V gene (reference sequence). V was trimmed by 1 base and J by 7 bases, leaving 20 bases between them. The CDR3 is made up of 16 amino acids. In DNA form, the CDR3 reads TGTGCCAGCAGCTTAGGCAGGCAGGGAACATTGGTAGAGCAGTACTTC. Its translation is CASSLGRQGTLVEQYF.

The chain joins TRBV5-1 to TRBJ2-3; weak D call: TRBD2 (6 bases). Trimming removed 4 bases from V and 2 bases from J, with 14 bases in between. Per germline, CDR1 SGHRS and CDR2 YFSETQ. CDR3 size: 15 residues. The DNA of the CDR3 is TGCGCCAGCAGCGACTGGGGGGATCACACAGATACGCAGTATTTT. Translation gives CASSDWGDHTDTQYF.

The rearrangement uses TRBV4-3 and TRBJ1-2, with a weak D call TRBD1 (5 bases). Germline CDR1 and CDR2: LGHNA and YSLEER. The CDR3 length is 15 residues. V lost 3 bases and J 1 base, leaving 12 bases between the germline ends. CDR3 loop: CASSQAPRVNYGYTF. CDR3 coding DNA: TGCGCCAGCAGCCAGGCTCCCAGGGTTAACTATGGCTACACCTTC.

The chain is built from TRBV5-1 and TRBJ2-2; D ambiguous. Trimming pared 3 bases from V and 5 bases from J, leaving 14 bases between. Per the germline V gene, CDR1 is SGHRS and CDR2 is YFSETQ. This CDR3 comprises 15 residues. The CDR3 region is CASSSATSLTGELFF. In DNA, the CDR3 is TGCGCCAGCAGCTCTGCGACATCCCTTACCGGGGAGCTGTTTTTT.

The rearrangement uses TRBV4-3 and TRBJ1-3; D unresolved. This CDR3 comprises 15 residues. CDR1 and CDR2 (germline): LGHNA, YSLEER. V was trimmed by 1 base and J by 2 bases, leaving 9 bases between them. The CDR3 spells CASSQGLGAGNTIYF. The CDR3 nucleotides read TGCGCCAGCAGCCAAGGGCTTGGGGCTGGAAACACCATATATTTT.

This clonotype has a handful of counts. The rearrangement joins TRBV4-3 to TRBJ2-1; no definite D call. The CDR3 is made up of 14 amino acids. Trimming pared 0 bases from V and 10 bases from J, leaving 13 bases between. The germline gives CDR1 LGHNA, CDR2 YSLEER. In DNA form, the CDR3 reads TGCGCCAGCAGCCAAGAATTCAGCGTGACCGAGCAGTTCTTC. Translated: CASSQEFSVTEQFF.

The rearrangement uses TRBV5-1 and TRBJ2-3; 9 bases line up with TRBD1. Germline loops: CDR1 SGHRS, CDR2 YFSETQ. The CDR3 has 15 amino acids. Trimming at V came to 5 bases and at J to 0 bases, leaving 4 bases not matched to a gene. The CDR3 DNA is TGCGCCAGCAGGGACAGGGGAGTTAGCACAGATACGCAGTATTTT. As protein: CASRDRGVSTDTQYF.

This clonotype was counted only a few times. The chain recombines TRBV9 with TRBJ1-2, with 8 bases lining up with TRBD1. The CDR3 is 15 residues long. V lost 0 bases, J lost 3 bases, and 4 bases stayed unmatched. Germline V gives CDR1 SGDLS, CDR2 YYNGEE. CDR3: CASSVDGQGYYGYTF. In DNA form, the CDR3 reads TGTGCCAGCAGCGTAGACGGACAGGGCTACTATGGCTACACCTTC.

The chain combines TRBV6-2 or TRBV6-3 with TRBJ1-6; no reliable D call. Trimming stripped 6 bases from V and 4 bases from J, with 16 bases between. Germline V gene lookup returns CDR1 MNHEY and CDR2 SVGEGT. CDR3 length equals 16 residues. This chain's CDR3 is CASRNHADRYNSPLHF. In nucleotides, the CDR3 is TGTGCCAGCAGAAACCACGCTGATCGGTATAATTCACCCCTCCACTTT.

The chain carries TRBV12-3 or TRBV12-4 and TRBJ2-3; 7 bases match TRBD2. V was pared by 7 bases and J by 6 bases, with 16 bases of the junction left unmatched. The CDR3 is 16 amino acids. The CDR3 spells CASIVQGRVGGDTQYF. The CDR3 coding sequence is TGTGCCAGCATAGTCCAGGGCAGAGTGGGGGGGGATACGCAGTATTTT.

This clonotype was detected a few times. The chain recombines TRBV6-5 with TRBJ2-3, with 9 bases that match TRBD2. The V gene's germline CDR1 is MNHEY and CDR2 SVGAGI. V was clipped by 6 bases and J by 0 bases; unmatched bases: 4. CDR3 length equals 15 residues. Written as DNA, the CDR3 is TGTGCCAGCAGGCGCGGGGGGGCAAGCACAGATACGCAGTATTTT. Amino acid sequence: CASRRGGASTDTQYF.

The chain carries TRBV6-1 and TRBJ1-5; D is unresolved. Germline-derived CDR1 and CDR2 are MNHNS and SASEGT. The V end was cut by 4 bases, the J end by 7 bases, with 11 bases between. CDR3 length: 13 amino acids. Here the CDR3 reads CASSANGRQPQHF. The CDR3 coding sequence is TGTGCCAGCAGTGCAAACGGACGACAGCCCCAGCATTTT.

The gene calls are TRBV2 and TRBJ2-7; 9 bases line up with TRBD1. Germline loops: CDR1 SNHLY, CDR2 FYNNEI. V lost 8 bases and J lost 4; bases outside the gene matches: 3. CDR3 length equals 12 residues. CDR3 sequence: CASGQGRYEQYF. As DNA, the CDR3 is TGTGCCAGCGGACAGGGGAGGTACGAGCAGTACTTC.

This chain uses TRBV2 with TRBJ2-7; no clear D gene. The CDR3 spans 11 residues. Germline V lookup: CDR1 SNHLY, CDR2 FYNNEI. V was cut by 8 bases and J by 2 bases, with 7 bases left in between. As DNA, the CDR3 is TGTGCCAGCCTGTTCGCCTACGAGCAGTACTTC. The encoded protein is CASLFAYEQYF.

This chain links TRBV6-5 with TRBJ2-1, with D possibly matching TRBD2 (7 bases). The length of the CDR3 is 15 residues. The V gene lost 6 bases and the J gene lost 9 bases, with 21 bases spanning the gap. The germline CDR1 and CDR2 sequences are MNHEY and SVGAGI. The CDR3 nucleotides read TGTGCCAGCAGACGACTAGTGGGGGGGCGAGGTGAGCAGTTCTTC. Translating it yields CASRRLVGGRGEQFF.

This clonotype has ten or more counts. The chain employs TRBV20-1 and TRBJ1-1; 7 bases align to TRBD1. This CDR3 comprises 15 residues. V trimming: 6 bases; J trimming: 5 bases; junction bases outside the gene matches: 15. The germline V gene encodes CDR1 DFQATT and CDR2 SNEGSKA (reference sequence). The CDR3 reads CSASGGSGVGTEAFF. The CDR3 DNA sequence: TGCAGTGCCTCAGGGGGTTCCGGGGTGGGGACTGAAGCTTTCTTT.

This clonotype was seen a handful of times. The chain combines TRBV28 with TRBJ2-1; D gene ambiguous. V was trimmed by 6 bases and J by 0 bases, leaving 15 bases between them. The CDR3 loop spans 16 amino acids. CDR1 and CDR2 (germline): MDHEN, SYDVKM. The CDR3, as DNA: TGTGCCAGCAGCCGATTTGAGCTCTTCTCCTACAATGAGCAGTTCTTC. Amino acid sequence: CASSRFELFSYNEQFF.

This clonotype was detected a few times. This chain connects TRBV2 to TRBJ1-6, with D tentatively TRBD1 (5 bases). Germline lookup yields CDR1 SNHLY and CDR2 FYNNEI. The length of the CDR3 is 17 residues. Trimming shortened V by 1 base and J by 0 bases, and 10 bases separated the two germline ends. The CDR3 region is CASSEGGRSSYNSPLHF. The CDR3, as DNA: TGTGCCAGCAGTGAAGGGGGCCGCAGCTCCTATAATTCACCCCTCCACTTT.

A word on this clonotype: A much larger clone sits a single nucleotide away, making a read error possible. The V call is TRBV7-2, the J call TRBJ2-5; 7 nucleotides align to TRBD1. The tail of the sequence fits TRBJ2-7 better, so the J call may be wrong. This CDR3 has 16 residues. Germline V lookup: CDR1 SGHTA, CDR2 FQGNSA. This CDR3 reads CASSGLRQGAQAEQYF. CDR3 sequence (DNA): TGTGCCAGCAGCGGATTAAGACAGGGAGCTCAGGCCGAGCAGTACTTC.